This T cell receptor (beta chain) appears in the sequencing data of a study of cytomegalovirus exposure and HLA in healthy donors. Points from the study as a whole: CMV serostatus was the sole immune exposure data available. A later analysis linked a missense DCLRE1C variant to TCR beta V- and J-gene trimming.

Concerning this clone: Its antigen is not identified.

PCR was performed using 60 Vbeta and 13 Jbeta primers. The protocol was immunoSEQ multiplex PCR, while the TCRdb copy is restricted to in-frame clones and leaves out a portion. The sample yields about 140,000 clones, roughly 80% seen once. The CDR3 has 15 residues. Germline CDR1 SGHAT, CDR2 FQNNGV. The ends were cut back, 5 bases at V and 2 bases at J, with 15 bases in the middle. Specimen: PBMCs. The origin of this receptor is a female donor in good health and CMV-seronegative. The chain recombines TRBV11-2 with TRBJ1-2, with a weak D call TRBD1 (6 bases). CDR3 nucleotide sequence: TGTGCCAGCAGCCCTTTAGGGGGGGGGAACTATGGCTACACCTTC. It yields the protein CASSPLGGGNYGYTF. Using reference TRBV11-2 and TRBJ1-2 for the parts outside the CDR3, the full variable domain is EAGVAQSPRYKIIEKRQSVAFWCNPISGHATLYWYQQILGQGPKLLIQFQNNGVVDDSQLPKDRFSAERLKGVDSTLKIQPAKLEDSAVYLCASSPLGGGNYGYTFGSGTRLTVV.